A single sample gave rise to the 9 T cell receptor beta chains below, sequenced in a study of regulatory T cells in long-lasting Graves disease. Construction of the TCR beta libraries employed iRepertoire HTBI primers in conjunction with Arm-PCR of CDR3 regions. TCRdb independently ran MiXCR on the multiplex PCR reads; one entry per CDR3 protein. The sample gives 500,000 to 700,000 distinct CDR3 sequences, roughly 30% of which show up once; around 40% is in the top ten. Time point indicated: persistent/refractory GD, antithyroid drugs over 5 years with positive TRAb. Construction of the TCR library relied on RNA isolated from PBMCs. The sequencing used peripheral blood mononuclear cells (PBMCs), collected when the disease was refractory, from a patient treated with antithyroid drugs. These receptor sequences come from a female donor with Graves disease.

This clonotype was counted at least ten times. The chain uses TRBV12-3 or TRBV12-4 and TRBJ2-7, with 11 bases identical to TRBD1. The V segment lost 6 bases and the J segment 6 bases; nucleotides outside the gene matches: 4. The CDR3 contains 13 residues. CDR3 protein: CASSPGTGGEQYF. DNA for the CDR3: TGTGCCAGCAGCCCCGGGACAGGGGGCGAGCAGTACTTC.

The V gene is TRBV11-2, the J gene TRBJ2-2, with 10 bases fitting TRBD1. The junction had 5 bases not matched to a gene; V was cut back by 4 bases and J by 6 bases. The CDR3 extends over 15 amino acids. Germline V gene data show CDR1 as SGHAT and CDR2 as FQNNGV. CDR3 sequence reads: CASSSGTGVSGELFF. The CDR3 DNA reads TGTGCCAGCAGCTCCGGGACAGGGGTTTCCGGGGAGCTGTTTTTT.

This clonotype was found a few times. The gene calls are TRBV12-3 or TRBV12-4 and TRBJ1-2; D is unclear. V was clipped by 4 bases and J by 2 bases, with 11 bases between them. This CDR3 spans 14 amino acids. DNA of the CDR3: TGTGCCAGCAGTTCCCTCAGTCCGAACTATGGCTACACCTTC. This sequence encodes CASSSLSPNYGYTF.

The chain recombines TRBV10-3 with TRBJ2-2; 8 nucleotides align to TRBD2. The ends lost 4 bases at V and 7 bases at J; junction bases unmatched: 8. The CDR3 covers 15 residues. Germline lookup yields CDR1 ENHRY and CDR2 SYGVKD. CDR3 sequence: CAISGSSGNFGELFF. Written as DNA, the CDR3 is TGTGCCATCAGTGGTAGTAGCGGGAATTTCGGGGAGCTGTTTTTT.

This clonotype has just a few counts. The V and J genes are TRBV28 and TRBJ2-7; D gene unclear. Germline assignment: CDR1 MDHEN and CDR2 SYDVKM. The CDR3 is made up of 14 amino acids. The germline V and J ends were trimmed by 3 bases and 3 bases, with 12 bases remaining between them. This CDR3 is CASSLLQARYEQYF. CDR3 DNA: TGTGCCAGCAGTTTGCTCCAGGCTCGCTACGAGCAGTACTTC.

The sample holds many counts of this clonotype. The chain recombines TRBV12-3 or TRBV12-4 with TRBJ1-4; D is perhaps TRBD1 (6 bases). The length of the CDR3 is 15 residues. The ends were cut back, 4 bases at V and 12 bases at J, with 21 bases in the middle. This CDR3 reads CASSSGSTGREELFF. CDR3 coding DNA: TGTGCCAGCAGTTCAGGGAGCACAGGGAGAGAGGAACTGTTTTTT.

This clonotype was seen a few times. The chain employs TRBV12-3 or TRBV12-4 and TRBJ2-7; no firm D call. The CDR3 contains 15 residues. V shed 4 bases and J shed 0 bases, with 13 bases lying between them. CDR3 residues: CASSSHSTLSYEQYF. CDR3 sequence (DNA): TGTGCCAGCAGTTCCCATAGCACACTCTCCTACGAGCAGTACTTC.

This clonotype came up many times. The V gene is TRBV20-1, the J gene TRBJ2-7; 14 bases map to TRBD2. The CDR3 has 16 amino acids. V shed 3 bases and J 2 bases; nucleotides not matched to a gene: 6. In germline, CDR1 is DFQATT, CDR2 SNEGSKA (reference sequence). The CDR3 spells CSASSGLAGVTYEQYF. The CDR3 DNA reads as TGCAGTGCTAGTTCGGGACTAGCGGGAGTAACCTACGAGCAGTACTTC.

This clonotype was detected a few times. This sequence joins TRBV6-1 and TRBJ1-1; possibly TRBD1 for D (5 bases). Between the trimmed V and J ends, which lost 5 bases and 4 bases, there was a span of 14 bases. CDR1 is MNHNS, CDR2 SASEGT, per germline. The CDR3 loop spans 14 amino acids. The CDR3 reads CASSRGPGGTEAFF. The CDR3 region has the DNA TGTGCCAGCAGTCGCGGACCGGGGGGCACTGAAGCTTTCTTT.